Below, one T cell receptor (beta chain) is given with its context. The data originate from a study of blood T cell repertoires in COVID-19. The wider study: The United States, Italy and Spain were the sources of the acute and convalescent COVID-19 samples.

Method: immunoSEQ multiplex PCR; TCRdb's copy keeps in-frame clones and lacks some. The sample lists about 83,000 clones; roughly 86% were seen once. Germline V gene data show CDR1 as MGHRA and CDR2 as YSYEKL. CDR3 size: 16 residues. Unmatched junction bases numbered 10, after V lost 4 bases and J lost 7 bases. This sequence joins TRBV4-1 and TRBJ2-2; 9 nucleotides agree with TRBD1. The receptor comes from a man older than 75 with active or convalescent COVID-19. Source material: peripheral blood. Here the CDR3 DNA reads TGCGCCAGCAGCCTGGGACAGGGAAATTTATACGGGGAGCTGTTTTTT. Residues: CASSLGQGNLYGELFF.